This T cell receptor (beta chain) was sequenced in a study of blood T cell repertoires in COVID-19. As for the study in general: The samples span acute and convalescent COVID-19 from the United States, Italy and Spain.

Produced via immunoSEQ multiplex PCR; TCRdb's table is partial and in-frame only. The table lists approximately 55,000 clones, roughly 84% of them singletons, with around 6.5% in the top ten. Germline V gene data show CDR1 as SQVTM and CDR2 as ANQGSEA. Trimming shortened V by 7 bases and J by 0 bases, and 13 bases separated the two germline ends. This CDR3 is built from 14 residues. Sequencing used peripheral blood. The chain uses TRBV29-1 and TRBJ2-1; maybe TRBD1 (6 bases). The sequence was collected from a man aged 50 to 60 with active COVID-19. The CDR3 here is CSAAQGSSYNEQFF. The CDR3 DNA reads as TGCAGCGCCGCACAGGGTTCCTCCTACAATGAGCAGTTCTTC.